Below, one T cell receptor (beta chain) is given with its context. The antigen is not known. The data were taken from a study of CD4 T cells in relation to SARS-CoV-2 and coronaviruses. Regarding the study as a whole: This crossreactivity analysis covered spike protein alone, no other viral proteins. The assay detects memory recall responses, not culture-primed primary responses. Monoreactive clones expanded significantly more to SARS-CoV-2 than crossreactive clones did.

Unexposed donor CD4+ T cells date from about 2011-2018, before the COVID-19 pandemic. Cryopreserved PBMCs were CD4-enriched, then split into naive and memory cells. TCRdb's copy holds only in-frame clones and misses some; the assay was immunoSEQ multiplex PCR. The sample holds some 70,000 clones; over 85% are singletons and the top ten take around 0.21%. The CDR3 runs to 14 residues. Per germline, CDR1 KGHSH and CDR2 LQKENI. V was trimmed by 3 bases and J by 3 bases, leaving 11 bases between them. The receptor's source is a human donor in good health. The chain combines TRBV18 with TRBJ1-1; D unresolved. Source material: naive CD4+ T cells from PBMCs. As for subset: naive CD4+ T cells isolated by negative enrichment. The CDR3 here is CASSPEMTDTEAFF. In DNA, the CDR3 is TGTGCCAGCTCACCGGAGATGACGGACACTGAAGCTTTCTTT.